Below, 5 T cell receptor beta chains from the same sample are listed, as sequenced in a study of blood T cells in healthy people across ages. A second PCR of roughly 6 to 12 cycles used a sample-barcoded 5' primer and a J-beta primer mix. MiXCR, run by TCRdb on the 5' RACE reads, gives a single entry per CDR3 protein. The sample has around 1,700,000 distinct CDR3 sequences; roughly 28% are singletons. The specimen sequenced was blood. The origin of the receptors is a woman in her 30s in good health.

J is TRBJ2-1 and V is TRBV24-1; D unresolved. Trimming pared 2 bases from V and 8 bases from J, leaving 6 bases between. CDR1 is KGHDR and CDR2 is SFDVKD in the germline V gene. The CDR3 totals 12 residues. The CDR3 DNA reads TGTGCCACCAGTGATTCCTTAGATGAGCAGTTCTTC. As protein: CATSDSLDEQFF.

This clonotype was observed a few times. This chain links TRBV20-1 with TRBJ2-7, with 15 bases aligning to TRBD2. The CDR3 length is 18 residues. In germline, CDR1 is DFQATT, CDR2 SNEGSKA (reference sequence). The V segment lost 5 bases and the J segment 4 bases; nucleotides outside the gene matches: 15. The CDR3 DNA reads TGCAGTGCTCAGCTAGGACTAGCGGGAGGGTTAAGGGGATACGAGCAGTACTTC. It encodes CSAQLGLAGGLRGYEQYF.

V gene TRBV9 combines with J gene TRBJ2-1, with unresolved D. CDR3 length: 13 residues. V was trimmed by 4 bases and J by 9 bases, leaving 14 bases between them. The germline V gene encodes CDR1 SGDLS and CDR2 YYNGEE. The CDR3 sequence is CASSPPRTGEQFF. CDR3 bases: TGTGCCAGCAGCCCTCCCCGGACGGGTGAGCAGTTCTTC.

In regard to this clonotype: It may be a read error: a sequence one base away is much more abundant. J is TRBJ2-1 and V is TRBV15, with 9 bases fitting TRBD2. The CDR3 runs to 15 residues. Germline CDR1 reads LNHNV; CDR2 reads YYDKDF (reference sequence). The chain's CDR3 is CATCRRPGLANEQFF. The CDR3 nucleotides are TGTGCCACCTGCAGAAGACCGGGACTAGCCAATGAGCAGTTCTTC.

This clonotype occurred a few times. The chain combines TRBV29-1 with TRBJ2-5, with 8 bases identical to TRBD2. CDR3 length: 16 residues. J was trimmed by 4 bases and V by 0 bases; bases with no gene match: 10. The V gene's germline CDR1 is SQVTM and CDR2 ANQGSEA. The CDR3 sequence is CSVEDWGGRMVETQYF. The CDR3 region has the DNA TGCAGCGTTGAAGATTGGGGCGGGAGGATGGTAGAGACCCAGTACTTC.